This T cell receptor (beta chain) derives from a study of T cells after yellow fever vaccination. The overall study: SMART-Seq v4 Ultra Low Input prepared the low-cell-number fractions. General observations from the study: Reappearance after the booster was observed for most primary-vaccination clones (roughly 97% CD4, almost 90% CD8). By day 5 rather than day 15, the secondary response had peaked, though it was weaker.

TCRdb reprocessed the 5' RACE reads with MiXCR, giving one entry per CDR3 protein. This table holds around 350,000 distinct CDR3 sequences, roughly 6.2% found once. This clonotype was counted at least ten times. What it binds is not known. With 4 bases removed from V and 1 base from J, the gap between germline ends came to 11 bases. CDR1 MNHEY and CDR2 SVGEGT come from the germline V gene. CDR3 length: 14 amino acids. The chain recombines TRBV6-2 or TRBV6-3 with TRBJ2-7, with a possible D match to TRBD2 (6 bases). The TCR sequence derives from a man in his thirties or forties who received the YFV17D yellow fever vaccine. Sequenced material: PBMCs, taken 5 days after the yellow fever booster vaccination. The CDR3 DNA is TGTGCCAGCAGTTCCCGACGGGGGTCCTACGAGCAGTACTTC. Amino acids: CASSSRRGSYEQYF.